The sequence of this T cell receptor (beta chain) was determined in a study of T-cell memory formation after mild COVID-19. The V and J ends lost 0 bases and 1 base respectively, with 12 bases between them. The CDR3 spans 16 residues. Germline values: CDR1 SGHRS, CDR2 YFSETQ. Study-wide results and caveats: Contracting clones, day 15 to 85, had balanced CD4/CD8, and later expanders favored CD4+. CD4+ contracting clones were mainly CM and EM; CD8+ ones, EMRA. That cross-reactive memory joined was suggested by some responding clones appearing in pre-infection memory.

5'RACE with constant-segment primers yielded barcoded, UMI-tagged TCR alpha and TCR beta cDNA libraries. TCRdb re-called the 5' RACE reads through MiXCR, storing one row per CDR3 protein. The profile shows about 82,000 distinct CDR3 sequences, 9.5% to 15% of them singletons. As concerns this clonotype: No antigen is known for it.

Sequencing was done on a sample of PBMCs or a T cell subset sorted from them (not recorded which). The source is a man aged 18 to 29 who had mild COVID-19 (a few samples of this study predate the infection). Cell type and time point are not known. The chain is built from TRBV5-1 and TRBJ2-3; perhaps D is TRBD1 or TRBD2 (6 bases each). The CDR3 sequence: CASSLAERGGTDTQYF. The DNA for the CDR3 is TGCGCCAGCAGCTTGGCCGAAAGGGGGGGCACAGATACGCAGTATTTT.